The source of this T cell receptor (beta chain) is a study of shared clonotypes between healthy human individuals. Clones were read by immunoSEQ multiplex PCR, and TCRdb kept only the in-frame ones, dropping some. Among over a million clones, around 78% were seen once, and the ten largest hold roughly 0.62%. With respect to this clone: The antigen is undetermined.

Study-level findings and limits: Naive CD4 clonotypes were shared across a few donors at roughly 4.6%.

The V gene lost 1 base and the J gene lost 4 bases, with 7 bases spanning the gap. CDR3 size: 13 residues. The V gene's germline CDR1 is SGHRS and CDR2 YFSETQ. The chain has TRBV5-1 and TRBJ2-3; no clear D gene. The source is a young man in good health. Some clones in this sample may be carry-over from other donors' samples. What was sequenced was memory CD4+ T cells from PBMCs. The sample's subset: CD45RA-negative fraction. The CDR3 region is CASSLLGADTQYF. The DNA of the CDR3 is TGCGCCAGCAGCTTGTTAGGCGCAGATACGCAGTATTTT.